The 11 T cell receptor beta chains listed next were all sequenced from one sample in a study of OX40 agonist ivuxolimab in advanced cancers. The repertoire was sequenced with immunoSEQ multiplex PCR; TCRdb's copy has only in-frame clones and lacks some. The profile covers tens of thousands of clones, with around four fifths appearing a single time and 0.75% to 0.85% taken by the ten largest. The specimen was CD4+ or CD8+ T cells sorted from blood, collected in a trial of the OX40 agonist ivuxolimab. All receptors come from an adult with an advanced solid tumor such as melanoma, head and neck, liver or kidney cancer.

This clone was observed a handful of times. The J gene is TRBJ1-5, the V gene TRBV7-9; D perhaps matches TRBD1 (5 bases). This CDR3 is 12 amino acids long. Per germline, CDR1 SEHNR and CDR2 FQNEAQ (reference sequence). V shed 7 bases and J shed 6 bases, with 10 bases lying between them. This CDR3 is CASTIGGQPQHF. The DNA for the CDR3 is TGTGCCAGCACCATCGGGGGTCAGCCCCAGCATTTT.

Only a few counts were recorded for this clone. This chain links TRBV6-1 with TRBJ2-7; D possibly uses TRBD1 or TRBD2 (6 bases each). The length of the CDR3 is 15 residues. The germline V and J ends were trimmed by 6 bases and 6 bases, with 21 bases remaining between them. Germline-derived CDR1 and CDR2 are MNHNS and SASEGT. DNA of the CDR3: TGTGCCAGCAGGGGGGCCAGGGCCCGGGAGCGCGAGCAGTACTTC. Translation: CASRGARAREREQYF.

The chain links TRBV25-1 to TRBJ2-6; D gene uncertain. Per germline, CDR1 MGHDK and CDR2 SYGVNS. Between the trimmed V and J ends, which lost 5 bases and 0 bases, there was a span of 17 bases. The CDR3 has 18 amino acids. The CDR3 nucleotides are TGTGCCAGCAGTAGTCGCCGACAAGCCTACTCTGGGGCCAACGTCCTGACTTTC. Translating it yields CASSSRRQAYSGANVLTF.

This clone was seen only once. The chain couples TRBV11-1 to TRBJ1-1; 9 bases map to TRBD1. The CDR3 is 16 residues long. The ends lost 5 bases at V and 0 bases at J; junction bases unmatched: 7. Germline V gene sequence: CDR1 SGHAT, CDR2 FQDESV (reference sequence). The CDR3 DNA reads TGTGCCAGCAGCGTAGGGACAGGGACGATGAACACTGAAGCTTTCTTT. It translates to CASSVGTGTMNTEAFF.

This clone appeared once. The V and J genes are TRBV7-2 and TRBJ2-1, with 12 bases identical to TRBD2. The CDR3 is made up of 17 amino acids. In germline, CDR1 is SGHTA, CDR2 FQGNSA. V shed 2 bases and J 4 bases; nucleotides not matched to a gene: 6. The CDR3 DNA reads as TGTGCCAGCAGCTTATGGGCTAGCGGGGGGGCTTACAATGAGCAGTTCTTC. This codes for CASSLWASGGAYNEQFF.

The gene calls are TRBV5-1 and TRBJ2-4, with D perhaps matching TRBD1 or TRBD2 (5 bases each). The V end lost 3 bases, the J end lost 7 bases, and 20 bases lay between the germline ends. The CDR3 extends over 16 amino acids. CDR1 is SGHRS and CDR2 is YFSETQ in the germline V gene. CDR3 nucleotide sequence: TGCGCCAGCAGCTCAGATCCGGGTGTGGGGGATAACATTCAGTACTTC. Translated: CASSSDPGVGDNIQYF.

The rearrangement links TRBV19 to TRBJ1-5; 9 nucleotides match TRBD1. V was pared by 8 bases and J by 2 bases, with 10 bases of the junction left unmatched. This CDR3 is 16 amino acids long. In germline, CDR1 is LNHDA, CDR2 SQIVND (reference sequence). The chain's CDR3 is CASQGQGRLGNQPQHF. CDR3 in DNA: TGTGCCAGTCAGGGACAGGGACGTTTAGGCAATCAGCCCCAGCATTTT.

This clone came up once. The gene calls are TRBV6-6 and TRBJ1-5; D is uncertain. The CDR3 has 15 amino acids. Between the trimmed V and J ends, which lost 2 bases and 0 bases, there was a span of 8 bases. CDR1 MNHNY and CDR2 SVGAGI come from the germline V gene (reference sequence). CDR3 nucleotide sequence: TGTGCCAGCAGTTACGGCAGGCATAGCAATCAGCCCCAGCATTTT. Its protein product is CASSYGRHSNQPQHF.

The gene calls are TRBV7-6 and TRBJ2-3; possibly TRBD2 for D (5 bases). Germline V lookup: CDR1 SGHVS, CDR2 FNYEAQ. This CDR3 has 14 amino acids. The V gene lost 1 base and the J gene lost 2 bases, with 7 bases spanning the gap. This CDR3 reads CASSLVGITDTQYF. The CDR3, as DNA: TGTGCCAGCAGCTTAGTCGGGATCACAGATACGCAGTATTTT.

The J gene is TRBJ2-1, the V gene TRBV7-2; 11 bases match TRBD2. Germline V gene data show CDR1 as SGHTA and CDR2 as FQGNSA. The CDR3 is 16 residues long. The V and J ends lost 4 bases and 4 bases, in that order; junction bases with no gene match: 6. Here the CDR3 reads CASSSTSGGSYNEQFF. CDR3 sequence (DNA): TGTGCCAGCAGCTCCACTAGCGGGGGCTCATACAATGAGCAGTTCTTC.

This chain joins TRBV6-5 and TRBJ2-2; D possibly matches TRBD1 or TRBD2 (5 bases each). This CDR3 contains 14 residues. V was cut by 2 bases and J by 4 bases, with 8 bases left in between. Germline V gene sequence: CDR1 MNHEY, CDR2 SVGAGI. CDR3 protein: CASSYRGPTGELFF. CDR3 DNA sequence: TGTGCCAGCAGTTACCGGGGACCCACCGGGGAGCTGTTTTTT.